This is a list of T cell receptor beta chains from one sample in a study of CD8 T cells in Susac syndrome. MiXCR was run by TCRdb on the immunoSEQ multiplex PCR reads, yielding one entry per CDR3 protein. The sample includes 150,000 to 200,000 distinct CDR3 sequences, approximately 94% of them seen just once. The sequenced sample was CD4+ T cells from PBMCs. The receptors derive from a human donor with multiple sclerosis. Both conserved end residues are part of each CDR3. D genes are given only for firm matches. Rows give clone size only sometimes, using once, few, many, or a class for an expanded clone.

V	J	size	D	CDR3	DNA
TRBV19	TRBJ2-7	.	TRBD1	CASSSQGQPSYEQYF	TGTGCCAGTAGTTCCCAGGGACAGCCCTCCTACGAGCAGTACTTC
TRBV6-2/TRBV6-3	TRBJ2-7	.	TRBD1	CATGQGTLEQYF	TGTGCCACGGGACAGGGCACCCTCGAGCAGTACTTC
TRBV20-1	TRBJ2-7	.	.	CSADRDYEQYF	TGCAGTGCAGACCGGGACTACGAGCAGTACTTC
TRBV5-6	TRBJ1-4	.	.	CASSLLGRTNEKLFF	TGTGCCAGCAGCTTGTTAGGGAGAACTAATGAAAAACTGTTTTTT
TRBV19	TRBJ2-7	.	.	CASSIDPGHSPGYEQYF	TGTGCCAGTAGTATAGACCCAGGGCATAGTCCGGGGTACGAGCAGTACTTC
TRBV14	TRBJ2-4	.	.	CASRGGAEGNIQYF	TGTGCCAGCCGCGGGGGCGCGGAGGGGAACATTCAGTACTTC
TRBV6-4	TRBJ2-7	.	.	CANGRSGNYEQYF	TGTGCCAACGGGAGAAGTGGGAACTACGAGCAGTACTTC
TRBV11-2	TRBJ1-3	once	TRBD1	CASSLRLGQDDSGNTIYF	TGTGCCAGCAGCTTGCGACTTGGACAGGATGACTCTGGAAACACCATATATTTT
TRBV29-1	TRBJ2-3	.	TRBD2	CSGILAGGTDTQYF	TGCAGCGGAATACTAGCGGGAGGGACAGATACGCAGTATTTT
TRBV30	TRBJ2-7	.	.	CAWDHLQGNEQYF	TGTGCCTGGGACCACCTACAGGGAAACGAGCAGTACTTC
TRBV29-1	TRBJ1-2	.	.	CSVGIFDYGYTF	TGCAGCGTTGGTATCTTCGACTATGGCTACACCTTC
TRBV19	TRBJ2-1	.	TRBD2	CASSASGGLLGEQFF	TGTGCCAGTAGTGCTAGCGGGGGCCTGCTCGGCGAGCAGTTCTTC
TRBV12-3/TRBV12-4	TRBJ2-2	few	.	CASSMGWTGELFF	TGTGCCAGCAGTATGGGGTGGACCGGGGAGCTGTTTTTT
TRBV3-1	TRBJ1-2	.	.	CASSPQNYGYTF	TGTGCCAGCAGCCCTCAAAACTATGGCTACACCTTC
TRBV3-1	TRBJ1-1	once	.	CASSQAVLNTEAFF	TGTGCCAGCAGCCAAGCGGTACTCAACACTGAAGCTTTCTTT
TRBV9	TRBJ2-5	.	.	CASSVARAGETQYF	TGTGCCAGCAGCGTAGCGAGGGCCGGAGAGACCCAGTACTTC
TRBV30	TRBJ2-2	.	.	CAWSAHPGAWGGANTGELFF	TGTGCCTGGAGTGCACACCCAGGGGCCTGGGGCGGCGCGAACACCGGGGAGCTGTTTTTT
TRBV25-1	TRBJ2-7	.	TRBD2	CASSEGGSREQYF	TGTGCCAGCAGTGAAGGCGGGAGTCGGGAGCAGTACTTC
TRBV13	TRBJ2-1	.	.	CASSRGRPYNEQFF	TGTGCCAGCAGCCGGGGGCGGCCATACAATGAGCAGTTCTTC
TRBV6-2/TRBV6-3	TRBJ2-6	.	.	CASRDRTPPSGANVLTF	TGTGCCAGCAGGGACCGGACACCTCCCTCTGGGGCCAACGTCCTGACTTTC
TRBV29-1	TRBJ1-1	.	.	CSVWRGAENTEAFF	TGCAGCGTGTGGAGGGGTGCGGAGAACACTGAAGCTTTCTTT
TRBV5-4	TRBJ2-7	once	TRBD1	CASSLGQGAREQYF	TGTGCCAGCAGCTTGGGGCAGGGGGCGCGAGAGCAGTACTTC
TRBV20-1	TRBJ2-2	.	TRBD2	CSALQAGAFTGELFF	TGCAGTGCCCTACAGGCGGGAGCTTTCACCGGGGAGCTGTTTTTT
TRBV9	TRBJ1-4	.	.	CASSVDRRAEKLFF	TGTGCCAGCAGCGTAGACCGGCGAGCGGAAAAACTGTTTTTT
TRBV28	TRBJ2-1	.	.	CASIAGTNSYNEQFF	TGTGCCAGTATAGCCGGGACAAACTCCTACAATGAGCAGTTCTTC
TRBV2	TRBJ1-2	once	.	CASSATTANPYGYTF	TGTGCCAGCAGTGCCACTACCGCGAATCCCTATGGCTACACCTTC
TRBV27	TRBJ1-5	.	.	CASRRQATPSNQPQHF	TGTGCCAGCAGACGACAGGCGACACCCAGCAATCAGCCCCAGCATTTT
TRBV29-1	TRBJ1-1	.	TRBD1	CSVRLGAGGTNTEAFF	TGCAGCGTCCGCCTAGGGGCAGGGGGCACGAACACTGAAGCTTTCTTT
TRBV12-3/TRBV12-4	TRBJ1-5	.	TRBD1	CASSSRTGGFVSQHF	TGTGCCAGCAGTAGTAGGACAGGGGGGTTTGTGTCCCAGCATTTT
TRBV25-1	TRBJ1-1	.	TRBD1	CASRRSRTGTGASEAFF	TGTGCCAGCAGACGATCGAGGACCGGGACAGGGGCTTCTGAAGCTTTCTTT